Sequencing of this T cell receptor beta chain was carried out in a study of blood T cells in healthy people across ages. Whole-study results and caveats: When one million T cells were used, diversity estimates were thought to be underestimates.

CDR1 MGHRA and CDR2 YSYEKL come from the germline V gene. There are 15 residues in the CDR3. The germline V and J ends were trimmed by 4 bases and 2 bases, with 14 bases remaining between them. Sample-barcoded 5' priming and a J-beta primer mix drove a second PCR of 7 to 11 cycles. TCRdb re-analysed the 5' RACE reads in MiXCR, keeping a single row per CDR3 protein. The table has about 780,000 distinct CDR3 sequences, more than 25% seen once. This clonotype was observed a handful of times. Its specificity is not known. These data also featured in a second study, about T cells of mothers and their children. As that study records: Material was donated by three healthy Caucasian mothers and their six children.

The chain links TRBV4-1 to TRBJ2-5; maybe TRBD2 (5 bases). The source of this sequence is a boy younger than 18 in good health. Sequenced input: blood. This CDR3 reads CASSPLPGSQETQYF. As DNA, the CDR3 is TGCGCCAGCAGCCCCTTGCCGGGGTCTCAAGAGACCCAGTACTTC.